This T cell receptor beta chain was obtained from a study of beta chain features in type 1 diabetes. Study conclusions and caveats: A moderate, significant TCRB CDR3 shortening appeared in type 1 diabetes across four CD4+ subsets.

Expressed TCRB transcripts got sequenced, as all isolated RNA was reverse transcribed. Profiling relied on immunoSEQ multiplex PCR, and the TCRdb table lists in-frame clones only, not all of them. The table includes 640,000 or so clones, over 10% detected once. This clone showed up just a few times. What it binds is unknown. The V end was cut by 7 bases, the J end by 0 bases, with 18 bases between. The V gene's germline CDR1 is SEHNR and CDR2 FQNEAQ (reference sequence). The CDR3 runs 16 residues. The material sequenced was naive CD4+ T cells from blood. The rearrangement joins TRBV7-9 to TRBJ1-1, with a weak D call TRBD1 (5 bases). The clonotype was recovered from a man aged 18-30 years with type 1 diabetes. The CDR3 protein is CASTGPPRAMNTEAFF. CDR3 DNA: TGTGCCAGCACCGGCCCACCCAGGGCCATGAACACTGAAGCTTTCTTT. The full variable domain, its missing parts supplied by reference TRBV7-9 and TRBJ1-1, is DTGVSQNPRHKITKRGQNVTFRCDPISEHNRLYWYRQTLGQGPEFLTYFQNEAQLEKSRLLSDRFSAERPKGSFSTLEIQRTEQGDSAMYLCASTGPPRAMNTEAFFGQGTRLTVV.